Following are 23 T cell receptor beta chains from one sample sequenced in a study of Ad26.COV2.S vaccination and SARS-CoV-2 variants. Described treatment: approximately 18 received Ad26.COV2.S at low or high dose, single or two shots; a few received placebo; per-sample allocation not given. Sampling took place 63 days after the first vaccine or placebo injection. Using immunoSEQ multiplex PCR, the repertoire was profiled, and TCRdb retains in-frame clones only, with some absent. The sample carries about 350,000 clones, around nine tenths recorded once. The starting material was peripheral blood, obtained in a trial of Ad26.COV2.S vaccine versus placebo. These receptors were obtained from a person aged 18 to 65 who received the Ad26.COV2.S COVID-19 vaccine or a placebo.

This chain uses TRBV4-1 with TRBJ2-7, with no clear D. Deletions cut 7 bases from V and 2 bases from J, with 12 bases between. The germline V gene has CDR1 MGHRA and CDR2 YSYEKL. There are 13 residues in the CDR3. The DNA of the CDR3 is TGCGCCAGCATCAACCTTGTAACCTACGAGCAGTACTTC. It is translated as CASINLVTYEQYF.

The chain carries TRBV7-2 and TRBJ2-7, with 11 positions matching TRBD1. CDR1 SGHTA and CDR2 FQGNSA come from the germline V gene. The CDR3 length is 18 residues. The J segment lost 0 bases and the V segment lost 5 bases, leaving 12 bases of the junction unmatched. The CDR3 region is CASSHRTGGPLSSYEQYF. Here the CDR3 DNA reads TGTGCCAGCAGCCACAGGACAGGGGGCCCCTTAAGCTCCTACGAGCAGTACTTC.

This chain uses TRBV4-1 with TRBJ2-1; D is possibly TRBD2 (6 bases). The germline gives CDR1 MGHRA, CDR2 YSYEKL. Trimming shortened V by 0 bases and J by 0 bases, and 9 bases separated the two germline ends. The CDR3 runs to 16 residues. DNA for the CDR3: TGCGCCAGCAGCCAAGATTCCGGGAGCTCCTACAATGAGCAGTTCTTC. It is translated as CASSQDSGSSYNEQFF.

This sequence joins TRBV24-1 and TRBJ1-2, with 10 bases aligning to TRBD1. The CDR3 is 15 residues long. V dropped 4 bases and J dropped 6; count of bases not matched to a gene: 7. Germline V gene sequence: CDR1 KGHDR, CDR2 SFDVKD. CDR3 sequence: CATSDQGDRGHGYTF. Written as DNA, the CDR3 is TGTGCCACCAGTGACCAAGGGGACAGGGGCCATGGCTACACCTTC.

This chain links TRBV24-1 with TRBJ1-2; D call uncertain. Germline V gene sequence: CDR1 KGHDR, CDR2 SFDVKD. Trimming pared 0 bases from V and 4 bases from J, leaving 2 bases between. This CDR3 is built from 12 residues. CDR3 nucleotides: TGTGCCACCAGTGATTTGGCCTATGGCTACACCTTC. Encoded protein: CATSDLAYGYTF.

The V call is TRBV7-9, the J call TRBJ1-2; D unresolved. V was shortened by 6 bases and J by 1 base, with 12 bases between the two germline ends. The CDR3 has 14 residues. Per the germline V gene, CDR1 is SEHNR and CDR2 is FQNEAQ (reference sequence). In DNA form, the CDR3 reads TGTGCCAGCAGGCAGAGCGGGAATAACTATGGCTACACCTTC. Translated, it gives CASRQSGNNYGYTF.

A single count supports this clone. The gene calls are TRBV19 and TRBJ2-2; possibly TRBD1 for D (6 bases). The CDR3 totals 14 residues. The V gene's germline CDR1 is LNHDA and CDR2 SQIVND (reference sequence). The V and J ends lost 3 bases and 4 bases respectively, with 9 bases between them. The CDR3 sequence is CASSMGAFTGELFF. The DNA of the CDR3 is TGTGCCAGTAGTATGGGGGCATTCACCGGGGAGCTGTTTTTT.

On this clone: Other DNA sequences within the sample encode an identical CDR3. The rearrangement uses TRBV6-5 and TRBJ2-7; 11 positions match TRBD1. The CDR3 has 14 amino acids. Germline V gives CDR1 MNHEY, CDR2 SVGAGI. V shed 4 bases, J shed 4 bases, and the junction held 3 bases outside the gene matches. The CDR3 loop is CASSSGTGGYEQYF. For the CDR3, the DNA is TGTGCCAGCAGTTCCGGGACAGGGGGTTACGAGCAGTACTTC.

This sequence joins TRBV5-4 and TRBJ1-3; no clear D. V was shortened by 1 base and J by 4 bases, with 3 bases between the two germline ends. Germline loops: CDR1 SGHNT, CDR2 YYREEE (reference sequence). The CDR3 is 12 amino acids. CDR3: CASSLQGNTIYF. The CDR3 region has the DNA TGTGCCAGCAGCTTGCAGGGAAACACCATATATTTT. Combining the CDR3 with reference TRBV5-4 and TRBJ1-3 gives the whole variable domain ETGVTQSPTHLIKTRGQQVTLRCSSQSGHNTVSWYQQALGQGPQFIFQYYREEENGRGNFPPRFSGLQFPNYSSELNVNALELDDSALYLCASSLQGNTIYFGEGSWLTVV.

The gene calls are TRBV30 and TRBJ2-3; D not certain. Germline CDR1 is GTSNPN and CDR2 is SVGIG (reference sequence). The CDR3 is made up of 13 amino acids. Trimming removed 6 bases at V and 1 base at J, with 11 bases between. The CDR3 loop reads CACLRRGTDTQYF. The CDR3 DNA sequence: TGTGCCTGCCTCCGGAGAGGCACAGATACGCAGTATTTT.

J is TRBJ2-3 and V is TRBV3-1 (or the pseudogene TRBV3-2); D is possibly TRBD1 (5 bases). CDR1 and CDR2 from the germline V gene are LGHDT and YNNKEL (reference sequence). This CDR3 spans 14 amino acids. Trimming stripped 3 bases from V and 2 bases from J, with 9 bases between. As DNA, the CDR3 is TGTGCCAGCAGCCAGGGCAGGGCCACAGATACGCAGTATTTT. Its protein is CASSQGRATDTQYF.

This clone turned up a few times. The genes are TRBV10-2 and TRBJ2-5; no clear D gene. The germline V and J ends were trimmed by 2 bases and 5 bases, with 9 bases remaining between them. The V gene's germline CDR1 is WSHSY and CDR2 SAAADI. The CDR3 sequence is 13 residues long. CDR3 DNA sequence: TGCGCCAGCAGTGAGGGTATGGACGAGACCCAGTACTTC. Translation gives CASSEGMDETQYF.

The CDR3 sequence: CASSPNEGAQETQYF. CDR3 nucleotide sequence: TGCGCCAGCAGTCCTAATGAGGGTGCCCAAGAGACCCAGTACTTC. J is TRBJ2-5 and V is TRBV5-1; D possibly corresponds to TRBD2 (5 bases). This CDR3 contains 15 residues. In germline, CDR1 is SGHRS, CDR2 YFSETQ. V was pared by 5 bases and J by 1 base, with 15 bases between.

This chain uses TRBV28 with TRBJ2-7, with a tentative D call TRBD2 (6 bases). The ends were cut back, 8 bases at V and 0 bases at J, with 11 bases in the middle. The CDR3 is 13 amino acids. Germline V lookup: CDR1 MDHEN, CDR2 SYDVKM. The CDR3 reads CASGGTASYEQYF. The CDR3 DNA reads as TGTGCCAGCGGCGGGACTGCCTCCTACGAGCAGTACTTC.

This chain links TRBV7-3 with TRBJ2-5; TRBD1 is a possible D gene (5 bases). The CDR3 runs 13 residues. In germline, CDR1 is SGHTA, CDR2 FQGTGA. V gave up 8 bases and J gave up 5 bases, with 15 bases separating them. DNA for the CDR3: TGTGCCAGCGCCCGGGCAGGGCAGGAGACCCAGTACTTC. Amino acid sequence: CASARAGQETQYF.

V gene TRBV10-3 combines with J gene TRBJ2-1, with 8 bases matching TRBD2. The V gene end was trimmed by 10 bases and the J gene end by 6 bases; junction bases not matched to a gene: 11. The CDR3 is 14 amino acids. Per the germline V gene, CDR1 is ENHRY and CDR2 is SYGVKD. CDR3 protein: CATLPSGGSNEQFF. DNA of the CDR3: TGTGCCACATTGCCCAGCGGGGGAAGCAATGAGCAGTTCTTC.

This chain connects TRBV10-3 to TRBJ2-6; TRBD1 matches at 8 bases. CDR1 and CDR2 (germline): ENHRY, SYGVKD. CDR3 size: 16 residues. With V trimmed by 10 bases and J by 2 bases, 10 bases remained unmatched. CDR3 sequence reads: CATWTGRSTGANVLTF. The CDR3 DNA reads as TGTGCCACCTGGACAGGGCGGAGCACTGGGGCCAACGTCCTGACTTTC.

V gene TRBV5-4 combines with J gene TRBJ2-2; tentatively, D is TRBD1 (5 bases). The CDR3 sequence is 14 residues long. Trimming pared 7 bases from V and 1 base from J, leaving 11 bases between. Germline assignment: CDR1 SGHNT and CDR2 YYREEE (reference sequence). CDR3 amino acids: CASWFQGNTGELFF. The CDR3 DNA reads TGTGCCAGCTGGTTCCAGGGGAACACCGGGGAGCTGTTTTTT.

The chain combines TRBV24-1 with TRBJ1-2; 7 nucleotides line up with TRBD1. From germline, CDR1 is KGHDR and CDR2 SFDVKD. CDR3 length equals 14 residues. Trimming took 10 bases from V and 1 from J; bases not matched to a gene: 8. CDR3: CATRDSSFNYGYTF. The CDR3 coding sequence is TGTGCCACACGGGACAGCTCTTTTAACTATGGCTACACCTTC.

The chain combines TRBV6-6 with TRBJ1-5; TRBD1 is a possible D gene (6 bases). Germline-derived CDR1 and CDR2 are MNHNY and SVGAGI (reference sequence). With 0 bases removed from V and 5 bases from J, the gap between germline ends came to 14 bases. This CDR3 comprises 16 residues. CDR3 coding DNA: TGTGCCAGCAGTTACTCCTCTGGGGGGCGCGATCAGCCCCAGCATTTT. Its translation is CASSYSSGGRDQPQHF.

This chain joins TRBV7-8 and TRBJ2-7; tentatively, D is TRBD1 or TRBD2 (7 bases each). V was clipped by 5 bases and J by 2 bases, with 19 bases between them. This CDR3 region has 16 residues. The germline gives CDR1 SGHVS, CDR2 FQNEAQ. The CDR3 protein is CASSHSQGGFPYEQYF. Here the CDR3 DNA reads TGTGCCAGCAGCCACTCTCAGGGGGGGTTCCCCTACGAGCAGTACTTC.

This chain links TRBV5-1 with TRBJ1-1; 10 nucleotides align to TRBD1. The V segment lost 4 bases and the J segment 4 bases; nucleotides outside the gene matches: 4. Germline CDR1 SGHRS, CDR2 YFSETQ. The CDR3 contains 14 residues. In nucleotides, the CDR3 is TGCGCCAGCAGCCCACGGACAGGGGGCACTGAAGCTTTCTTT. Its protein product is CASSPRTGGTEAFF.

This chain uses TRBV5-1 with TRBJ2-7, with 10 positions matching TRBD1. The V gene end was trimmed by 0 bases and the J gene end by 5 bases; junction bases not matched to a gene: 5. The germline V gene has CDR1 SGHRS and CDR2 YFSETQ. The CDR3 contains 15 residues. DNA for the CDR3: TGCGCCAGCAGCTTGGGGGGACAGGGGTTCCACGAGCAGTACTTC. This sequence encodes CASSLGGQGFHEQYF.